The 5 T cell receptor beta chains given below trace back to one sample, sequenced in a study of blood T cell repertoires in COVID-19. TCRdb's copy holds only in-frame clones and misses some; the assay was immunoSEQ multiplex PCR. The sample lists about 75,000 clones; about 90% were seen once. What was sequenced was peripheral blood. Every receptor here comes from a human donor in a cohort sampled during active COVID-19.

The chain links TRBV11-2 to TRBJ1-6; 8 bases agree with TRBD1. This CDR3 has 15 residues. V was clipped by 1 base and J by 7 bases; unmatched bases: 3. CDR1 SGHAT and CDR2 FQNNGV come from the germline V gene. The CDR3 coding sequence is TGTGCCAGCAGCTTAGGACAGGGGCGGAATTCACCCCTCCACTTT. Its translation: CASSLGQGRNSPLHF. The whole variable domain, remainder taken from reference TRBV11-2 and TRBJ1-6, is EAGVAQSPRYKIIEKRQSVAFWCNPISGHATLYWYQQILGQGPKLLIQFQNNGVVDDSQLPKDRFSAERLKGVDSTLKIQPAKLEDSAVYLCASSLGQGRNSPLHFGNGTRLTVT.

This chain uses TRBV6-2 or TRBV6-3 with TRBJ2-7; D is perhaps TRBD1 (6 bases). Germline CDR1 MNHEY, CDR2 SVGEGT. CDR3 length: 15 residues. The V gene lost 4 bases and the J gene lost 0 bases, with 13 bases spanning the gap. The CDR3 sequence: CASSFPGHRSYEQYF. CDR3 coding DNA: TGTGCCAGCAGTTTTCCGGGACACCGCTCCTACGAGCAGTACTTC.

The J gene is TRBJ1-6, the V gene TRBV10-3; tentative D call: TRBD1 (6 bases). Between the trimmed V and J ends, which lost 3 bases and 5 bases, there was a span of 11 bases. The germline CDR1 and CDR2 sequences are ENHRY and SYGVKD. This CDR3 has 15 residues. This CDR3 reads CAISDPGTNNSPLHF. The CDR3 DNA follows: TGTGCCATCAGTGACCCCGGGACAAATAATTCACCCCTCCACTTT.

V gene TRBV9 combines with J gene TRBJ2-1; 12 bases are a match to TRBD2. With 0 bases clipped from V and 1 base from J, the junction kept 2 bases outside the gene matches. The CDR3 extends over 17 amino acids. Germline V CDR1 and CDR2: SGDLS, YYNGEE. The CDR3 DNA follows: TGTGCCAGCAGCGTAGGGACTAGCGGGAAATCCTACAATGAGCAGTTCTTC. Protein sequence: CASSVGTSGKSYNEQFF.

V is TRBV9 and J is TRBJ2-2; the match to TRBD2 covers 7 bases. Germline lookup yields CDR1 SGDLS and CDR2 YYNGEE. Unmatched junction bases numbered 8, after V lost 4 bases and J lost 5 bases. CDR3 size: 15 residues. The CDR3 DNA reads TGTGCCAGCAGCCCCCGACTAGCTGATACCGGGGAGCTGTTTTTT. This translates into CASSPRLADTGELFF.